This T cell receptor (beta chain) was obtained from a study of blood T cells in healthy people across ages. Study-level results: Strong correlation existed between TCR beta diversity and naive T cell percentage. Getting older went along with TCR beta diversity per million T cells dropping roughly linearly.

Alongside a J-beta primer mix, a sample-barcoded 5' primer served in a second PCR lasting roughly 6 to 11 cycles. One entry per CDR3 protein, called by TCRdb with MiXCR from the 5' RACE reads. Of some 1.1 million distinct CDR3 sequences in the sample, more than 30% were seen once. V gave up 4 bases and J gave up 6 bases, with 17 bases separating them. Germline lookup yields CDR1 SGHVS and CDR2 FNYEAQ. This CDR3 is built from 15 residues. In the case of this clonotype: Its matching antigen is unknown.

The chain employs TRBV7-6 and TRBJ2-3; D not resolved. What was sequenced was blood. The receptor comes from a man between 18 and 29 years old in good health. Here the CDR3 DNA reads TGTGCCAGCAGCTCCCGGACGGACCTGGGGGATACGCAGTATTTT. Encoded protein: CASSSRTDLGDTQYF.